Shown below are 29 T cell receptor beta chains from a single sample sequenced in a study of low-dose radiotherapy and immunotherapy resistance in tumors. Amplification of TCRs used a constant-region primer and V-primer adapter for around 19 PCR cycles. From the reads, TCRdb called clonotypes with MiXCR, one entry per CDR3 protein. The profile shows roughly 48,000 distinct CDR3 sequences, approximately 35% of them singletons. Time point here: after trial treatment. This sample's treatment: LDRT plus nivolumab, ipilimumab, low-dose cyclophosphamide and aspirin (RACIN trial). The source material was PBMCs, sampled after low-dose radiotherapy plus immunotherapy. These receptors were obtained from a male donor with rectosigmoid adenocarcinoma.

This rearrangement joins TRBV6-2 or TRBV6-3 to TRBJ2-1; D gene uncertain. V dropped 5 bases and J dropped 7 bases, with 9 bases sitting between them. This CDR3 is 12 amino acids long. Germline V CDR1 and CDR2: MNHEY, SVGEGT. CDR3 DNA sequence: TGTGCCAGCAGTGCACGGGTGAATGAGCAGTTCTTC. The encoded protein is CASSARVNEQFF.

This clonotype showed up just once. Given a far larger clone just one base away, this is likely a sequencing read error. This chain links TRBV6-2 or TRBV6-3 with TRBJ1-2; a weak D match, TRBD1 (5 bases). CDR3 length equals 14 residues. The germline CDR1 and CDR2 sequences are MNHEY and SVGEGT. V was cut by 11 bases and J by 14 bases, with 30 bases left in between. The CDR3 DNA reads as TGTGCCGCCTTAAATGAGGCACAGGCCCTTGGGGAAACCTTC. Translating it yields CAALNEAQALGETF.

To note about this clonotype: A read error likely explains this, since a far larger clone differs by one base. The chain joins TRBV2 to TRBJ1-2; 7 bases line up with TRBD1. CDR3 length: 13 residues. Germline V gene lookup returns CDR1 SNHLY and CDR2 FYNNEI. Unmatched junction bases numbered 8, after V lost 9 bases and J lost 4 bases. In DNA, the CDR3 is TGTGCCAGGAGACTGACAGGGACCTATGGCTACACCTTC. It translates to CARRLTGTYGYTF.

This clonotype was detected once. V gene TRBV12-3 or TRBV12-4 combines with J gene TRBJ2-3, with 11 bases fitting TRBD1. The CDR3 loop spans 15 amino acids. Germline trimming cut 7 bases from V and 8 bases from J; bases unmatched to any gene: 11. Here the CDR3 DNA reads TGTGCCAGCAACGCGGGACAGGGGGAGAGGGGTACGCAGTATTTT. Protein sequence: CASNAGQGERGTQYF.

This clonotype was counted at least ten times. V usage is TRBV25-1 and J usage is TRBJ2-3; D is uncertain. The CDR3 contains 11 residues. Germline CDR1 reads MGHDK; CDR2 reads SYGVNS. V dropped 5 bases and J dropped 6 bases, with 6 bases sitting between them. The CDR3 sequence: CASSQSDTQYF. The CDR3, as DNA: TGTGCCAGCAGTCAGTCGGATACGCAGTATTTT.

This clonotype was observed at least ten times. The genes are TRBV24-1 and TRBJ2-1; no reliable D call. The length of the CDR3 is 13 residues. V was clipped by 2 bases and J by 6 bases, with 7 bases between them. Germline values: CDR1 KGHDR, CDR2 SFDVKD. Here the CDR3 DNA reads TGTGCCACCAGTGATTGGACCAGCAATGAGCAGTTCTTC. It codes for CATSDWTSNEQFF.

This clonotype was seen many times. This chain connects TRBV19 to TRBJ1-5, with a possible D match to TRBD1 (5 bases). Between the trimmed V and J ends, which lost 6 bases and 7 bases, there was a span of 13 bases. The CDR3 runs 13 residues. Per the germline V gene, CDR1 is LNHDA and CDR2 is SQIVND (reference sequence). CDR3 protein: CASSLSGRQPQHF. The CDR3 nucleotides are TGTGCCAGTAGCCTCTCGGGACGGCAGCCCCAGCATTTT.

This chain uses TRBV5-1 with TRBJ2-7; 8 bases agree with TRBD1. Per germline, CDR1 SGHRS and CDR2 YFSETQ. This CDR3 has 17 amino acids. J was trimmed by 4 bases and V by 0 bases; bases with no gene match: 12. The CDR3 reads CASSLGWDRRYTYEQYF. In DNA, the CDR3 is TGCGCCAGCAGCTTGGGGTGGGACAGGCGATATACATACGAGCAGTACTTC.

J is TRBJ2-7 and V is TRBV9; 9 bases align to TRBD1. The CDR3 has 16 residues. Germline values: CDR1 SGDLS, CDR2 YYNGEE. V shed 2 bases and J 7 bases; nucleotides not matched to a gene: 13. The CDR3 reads CASSVGTGRRLREQYF. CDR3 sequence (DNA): TGTGCCAGCAGCGTTGGGACAGGGAGGCGCCTACGAGAGCAGTACTTC.

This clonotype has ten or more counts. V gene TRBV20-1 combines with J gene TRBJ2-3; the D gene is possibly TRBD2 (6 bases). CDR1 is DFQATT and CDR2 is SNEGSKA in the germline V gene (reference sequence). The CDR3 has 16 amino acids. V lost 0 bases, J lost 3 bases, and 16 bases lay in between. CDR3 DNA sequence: TGCAGTGCTAGAGACGTGCTCGTAAGCGGGACAGATACGCAGTATTTT. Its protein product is CSARDVLVSGTDTQYF.

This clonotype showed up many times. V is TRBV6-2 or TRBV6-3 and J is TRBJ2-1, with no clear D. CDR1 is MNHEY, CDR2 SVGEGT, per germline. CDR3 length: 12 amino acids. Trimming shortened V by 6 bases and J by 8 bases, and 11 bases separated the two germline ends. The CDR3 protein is CASRHRSHEQFF. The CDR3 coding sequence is TGTGCCAGCAGACACCGGAGCCATGAGCAGTTCTTC.

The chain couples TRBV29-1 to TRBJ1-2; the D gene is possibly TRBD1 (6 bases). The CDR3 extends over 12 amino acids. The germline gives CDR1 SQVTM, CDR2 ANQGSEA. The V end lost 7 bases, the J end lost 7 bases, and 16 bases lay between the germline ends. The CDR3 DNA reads TGCAGCGCCCAGGGCAGGGGCGCTGGCTACACCTTC. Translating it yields CSAQGRGAGYTF.

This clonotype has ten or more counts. CDR3 sequence: CASSQADGGGPDTQYF. The CDR3 DNA is TGTGCCAGCAGCCAAGCCGACGGGGGGGGCCCAGATACGCAGTATTTT. The chain recombines TRBV3-1 with TRBJ2-3; TRBD2 agrees at 8 bases. The V segment lost 1 base and the J segment 4 bases; nucleotides outside the gene matches: 7. CDR3 length: 16 amino acids. CDR1 is LGHDT, CDR2 YNNKEL, per germline (reference sequence).

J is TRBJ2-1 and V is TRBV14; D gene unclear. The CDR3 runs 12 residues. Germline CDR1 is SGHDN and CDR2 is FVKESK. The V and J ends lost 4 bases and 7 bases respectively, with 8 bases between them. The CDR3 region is CASSRWSNEQFF. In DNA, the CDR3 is TGTGCCAGCAGCCGGTGGTCGAATGAGCAGTTCTTC.

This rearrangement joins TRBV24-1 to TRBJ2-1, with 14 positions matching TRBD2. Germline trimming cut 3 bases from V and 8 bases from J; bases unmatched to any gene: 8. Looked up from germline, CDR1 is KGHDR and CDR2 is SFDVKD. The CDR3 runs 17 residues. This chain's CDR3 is CATSDPGTSGSIDEQFF. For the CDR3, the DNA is TGTGCCACCAGTGATCCCGGGACTAGCGGGAGTATAGATGAGCAGTTCTTC.

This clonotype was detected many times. This chain's CDR3 is CASSLLLGSTEAFF. The CDR3 nucleotides read TGTGCCAGCAGCCTTCTACTAGGGAGCACTGAAGCTTTCTTT. J is TRBJ1-1 and V is TRBV6-5; D not resolved. Trimming left V 6 bases short and J 4 bases short, with 15 bases between. The CDR3 length is 14 residues. CDR1 and CDR2 from the germline V gene are MNHEY and SVGAGI.

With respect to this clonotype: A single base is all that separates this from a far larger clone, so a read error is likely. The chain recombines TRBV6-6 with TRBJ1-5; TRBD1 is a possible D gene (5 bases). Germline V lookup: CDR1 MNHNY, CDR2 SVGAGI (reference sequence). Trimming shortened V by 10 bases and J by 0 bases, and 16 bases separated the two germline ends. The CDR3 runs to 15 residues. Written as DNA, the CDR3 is TGTGCCAACAGAACCCGACAGTATAGCAATCAGCCCCAGCATTTT. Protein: CANRTRQYSNQPQHF.

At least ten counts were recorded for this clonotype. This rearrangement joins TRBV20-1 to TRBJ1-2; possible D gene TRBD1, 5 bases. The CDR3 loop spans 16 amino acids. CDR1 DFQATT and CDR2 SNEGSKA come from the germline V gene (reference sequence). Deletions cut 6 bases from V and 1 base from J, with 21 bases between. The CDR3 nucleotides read TGCAGTGCCCCCCTCGCCCCAGGGCGGGTTAACTATGGCTACACCTTC. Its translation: CSAPLAPGRVNYGYTF.

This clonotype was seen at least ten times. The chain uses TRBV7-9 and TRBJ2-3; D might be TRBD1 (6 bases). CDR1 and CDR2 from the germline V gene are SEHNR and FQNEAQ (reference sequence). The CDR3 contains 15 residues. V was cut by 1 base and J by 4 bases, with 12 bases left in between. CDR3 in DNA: TGTGCCAGCAGCTTAGTAACAGGGATATCAGATACGCAGTATTTT. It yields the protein CASSLVTGISDTQYF.

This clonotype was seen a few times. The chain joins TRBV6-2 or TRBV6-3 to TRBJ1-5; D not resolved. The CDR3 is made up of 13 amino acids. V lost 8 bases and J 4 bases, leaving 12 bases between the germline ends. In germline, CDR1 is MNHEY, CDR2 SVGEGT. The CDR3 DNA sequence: TGTGCCAGCGCAAGGGCGCCGAATCAGCCCCAGCATTTT. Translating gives CASARAPNQPQHF.

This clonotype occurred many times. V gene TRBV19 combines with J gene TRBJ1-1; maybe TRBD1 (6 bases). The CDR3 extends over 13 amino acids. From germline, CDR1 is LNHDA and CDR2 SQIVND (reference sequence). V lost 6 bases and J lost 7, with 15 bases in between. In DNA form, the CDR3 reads TGTGCCAGTAGGATCGGGGGACAAGGTGAAGCTTTCTTT. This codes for CASRIGGQGEAFF.

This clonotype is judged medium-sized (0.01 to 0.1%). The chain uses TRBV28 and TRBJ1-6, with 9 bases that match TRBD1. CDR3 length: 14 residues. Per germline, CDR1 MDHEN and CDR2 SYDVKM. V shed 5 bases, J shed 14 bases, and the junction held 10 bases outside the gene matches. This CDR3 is CASSGTGYESTLHF. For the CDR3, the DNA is TGTGCCAGCAGTGGGACAGGGTACGAGTCAACCCTCCACTTT.

CDR3 coding DNA: TGTGCCAGCAGCCCAGGGACTTCGGGCAATCAGCCCCAGCATTTT. It yields the protein CASSPGTSGNQPQHF. The rearrangement uses TRBV7-9 and TRBJ1-5, with a weak D call TRBD1 (5 bases). Per germline, CDR1 SEHNR and CDR2 FQNEAQ (reference sequence). This CDR3 has 15 amino acids. V dropped 5 bases and J dropped 2 bases, with 13 bases sitting between them.

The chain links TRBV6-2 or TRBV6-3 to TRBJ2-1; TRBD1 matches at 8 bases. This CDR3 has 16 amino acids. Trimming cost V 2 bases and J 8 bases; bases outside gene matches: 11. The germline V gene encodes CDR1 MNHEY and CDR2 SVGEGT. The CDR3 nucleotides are TGTGCCAGCAGTTACAGGGGATTGACAGGGGACTATGAGCAGTTCTTC. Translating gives CASSYRGLTGDYEQFF.

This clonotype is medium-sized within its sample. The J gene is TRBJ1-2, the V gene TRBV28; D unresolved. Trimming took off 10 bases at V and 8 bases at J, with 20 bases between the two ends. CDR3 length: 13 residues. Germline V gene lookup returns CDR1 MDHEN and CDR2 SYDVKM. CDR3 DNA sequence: TGTGCCATCTCCCCGGCCCGGGAGCGGGGCTACACCTTC. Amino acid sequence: CAISPARERGYTF.

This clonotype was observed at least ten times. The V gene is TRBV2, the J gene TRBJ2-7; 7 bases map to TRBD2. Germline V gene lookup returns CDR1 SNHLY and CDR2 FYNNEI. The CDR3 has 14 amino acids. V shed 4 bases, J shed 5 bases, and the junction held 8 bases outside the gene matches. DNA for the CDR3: TGTGCCAGCAGTGGGTCTAGCGGTAGGAACGAGCAGTACTTC. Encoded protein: CASSGSSGRNEQYF.

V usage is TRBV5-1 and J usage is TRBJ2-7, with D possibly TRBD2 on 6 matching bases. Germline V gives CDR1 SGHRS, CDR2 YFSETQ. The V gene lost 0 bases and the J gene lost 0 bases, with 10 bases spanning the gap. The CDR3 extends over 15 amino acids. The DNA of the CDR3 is TGCGCCAGCAGCTTGGGCAGGGAGGACTCCTACGAGCAGTACTTC. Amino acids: CASSLGREDSYEQYF.

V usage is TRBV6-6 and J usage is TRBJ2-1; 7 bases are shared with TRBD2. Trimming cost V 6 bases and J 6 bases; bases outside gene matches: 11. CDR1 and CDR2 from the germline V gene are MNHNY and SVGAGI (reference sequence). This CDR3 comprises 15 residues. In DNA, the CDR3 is TGTGCCAGCAGCCCCCCCCGGGAGGTCCGCAATGAGCAGTTCTTC. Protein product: CASSPPREVRNEQFF.

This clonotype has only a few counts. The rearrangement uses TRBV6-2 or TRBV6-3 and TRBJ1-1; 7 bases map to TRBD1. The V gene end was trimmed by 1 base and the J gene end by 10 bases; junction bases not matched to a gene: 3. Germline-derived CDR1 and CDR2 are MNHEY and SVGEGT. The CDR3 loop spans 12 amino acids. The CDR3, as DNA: TGTGCCAGCAGTTACTTGACAGGGAGAGCTTTCTTT. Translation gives CASSYLTGRAFF.